This is a list of T cell receptor beta chains from one sample in a study of cytomegalovirus exposure and HLA in healthy donors. Assay: immunoSEQ multiplex PCR; the TCRdb copy retains only in-frame clones and omits some. This sample has approximately 190,000 clones, with 60% to 80% found just once. What was sequenced was PBMCs. The source of these receptors is a woman in her thirties in good health and CMV-seropositive. Both conserved end residues are trimmed from each CDR3. A D gene is named only where the DNA matches it firmly. Some rows mark clone size as missing; the rest say once, few, many or name a class of expanded clone.

clone_size: -; d_call: TRBD1; v_call: TRBV4-2; cdr3_aa: ASSHPGGQGAGGYT
clone_size: once; d_call: -; v_call: TRBV6-6; cdr3_aa: ASSWSYTQY
clone_size: -; d_call: TRBD2; v_call: TRBV5-6; cdr3_aa: ASSFGISGRVYEQY
clone_size: -; d_call: TRBD2; v_call: TRBV28; cdr3_aa: ASSVSLVREGCQY
clone_size: -; d_call: -; v_call: TRBV7-2; cdr3_aa: ASSLSTASGANVLT
clone_size: -; d_call: -; v_call: TRBV2; cdr3_aa: ASREDRSTYEQY
clone_size: -; d_call: -; v_call: TRBV27; cdr3_aa: ASSFRLSETQY
clone_size: -; d_call: -; v_call: TRBV25-1; cdr3_aa: ASSEWGRVNTGELF
clone_size: -; d_call: -; v_call: TRBV6-5; cdr3_aa: ASSYSNGLLYEQY
clone_size: -; d_call: TRBD1; v_call: TRBV4-2; cdr3_aa: ASSLDRGPITEAF
clone_size: -; d_call: TRBD1; v_call: TRBV29-1; cdr3_aa: SVEDILLGRGLGGAF
clone_size: -; d_call: -; v_call: TRBV7-5; cdr3_aa: ARSLARDSPTNYGYT
clone_size: -; d_call: TRBD1; v_call: TRBV5-5; cdr3_aa: ASSLGTGAGEQY
clone_size: -; d_call: TRBD1; v_call: TRBV14; cdr3_aa: ASSQARQGYNEQF
clone_size: -; d_call: -; v_call: TRBV9; cdr3_aa: ASRAGGSSYNSPLH
clone_size: -; d_call: -; v_call: TRBV5-1; cdr3_aa: ASRVRRGQETQY
clone_size: -; d_call: TRBD1; v_call: TRBV7-8; cdr3_aa: ASSKWTGEETQY
clone_size: -; d_call: -; v_call: TRBV7-8; cdr3_aa: ASSPPWATGANVLT
clone_size: -; d_call: TRBD1; v_call: TRBV10-3; cdr3_aa: AIRGTGRSTDTQY
clone_size: -; d_call: -; v_call: TRBV4-3; cdr3_aa: ASRRGGGTGELF
clone_size: -; d_call: TRBD2; v_call: TRBV9; cdr3_aa: ASGQAPGLAGRRTDTQY
clone_size: -; d_call: -; v_call: TRBV7-8; cdr3_aa: ASSLAQTRGYGYT
clone_size: -; d_call: TRBD1; v_call: TRBV6-1; cdr3_aa: ASSGPGTANEKLF
clone_size: few; d_call: TRBD1; v_call: TRBV6-1; cdr3_aa: ATDRGGKLF
clone_size: -; d_call: TRBD1; v_call: TRBV7-7; cdr3_aa: ASSPDRRETQY
clone_size: -; d_call: TRBD1; v_call: TRBV10-3; cdr3_aa: AISYGQGGDYGYT
clone_size: -; d_call: -; v_call: TRBV18; cdr3_aa: ASTPDSTEAF
clone_size: -; d_call: TRBD1; v_call: TRBV7-2; cdr3_aa: ASSLGTGGRGYT
clone_size: -; d_call: -; v_call: TRBV21-1; cdr3_aa: ASSKAATSGREWKKTQY
clone_size: -; d_call: -; v_call: TRBV14; cdr3_aa: ASSQVARPYEQY